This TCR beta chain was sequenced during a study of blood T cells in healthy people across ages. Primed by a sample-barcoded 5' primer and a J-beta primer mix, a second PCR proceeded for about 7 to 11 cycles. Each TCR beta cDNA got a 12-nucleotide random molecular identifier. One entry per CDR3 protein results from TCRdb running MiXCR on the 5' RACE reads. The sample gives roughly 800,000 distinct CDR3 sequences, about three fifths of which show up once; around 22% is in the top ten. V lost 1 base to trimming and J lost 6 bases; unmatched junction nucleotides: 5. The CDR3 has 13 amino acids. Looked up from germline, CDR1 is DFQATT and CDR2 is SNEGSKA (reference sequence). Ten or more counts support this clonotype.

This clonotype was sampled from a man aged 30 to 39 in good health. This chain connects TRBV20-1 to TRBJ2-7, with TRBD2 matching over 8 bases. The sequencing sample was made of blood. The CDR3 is CSARGAGGFEQYF. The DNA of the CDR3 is TGCAGTGCTAGAGGGGCGGGGGGTTTCGAGCAGTACTTC.